This T cell receptor beta chain was sequenced for a study of identical twins. The table lists this clonotype with many counts. Its antigen is still unknown. TCRdb reanalysed the 5' RACE reads using MiXCR and keeps one entry per CDR3 protein. The table lists roughly 230,000 distinct CDR3 sequences, about 8.9% of them singletons. Study-wide points: Researchers caution that invariant MAIT and iNKT cells could partly confound zero-insertion analyses. Fewer insertions characterized abundant cord blood beta clonotypes, whereas memory repertoires showed none.

The data also belong to a second study, concerning yellow fever vaccine responses in identical twins.

Sample: CD8+ T cells sorted from blood. The receptor was isolated from a woman aged 18 to 35 in good health.

The CDR3 nucleotides are TGCGCCAGCAGCCTTGGTCTGGGGGGACTGAACACTGAAGCTTTCTTT. This sequence encodes CASSLGLGGLNTEAFF. The chain is built from TRBV5-1 and TRBJ1-1, with a tentative D call TRBD1 (5 bases). Germline CDR1 reads SGHRS; CDR2 reads YFSETQ. V lost 4 bases and J lost 0, with 16 bases in between. The CDR3 runs 16 residues.